A selection of T cell receptor beta chains follows, all from one sample in a study of blood T cell repertoires in COVID-19. The protocol was immunoSEQ multiplex PCR, while the TCRdb copy is restricted to in-frame clones and leaves out a portion. Counted here are 110,000 or so clones, more than 75% occurring once; the ten biggest clones make up 7.5% to 10%. Sequencing was carried out using peripheral blood. These receptors came from a woman between 35 and 50 years old with acute or convalescent COVID-19. The CDR3 runs from the conserved cysteine through the conserved F or W. The order of the fields is D gene, clone size, J gene, V gene, CDR3 DNA, CDR3 protein. A D gene is named only where the DNA matches it firmly. Rows may omit the clone size; those that give it use once, few, many or a size class.

d_call: .; clone_size: .; j_call: TRBJ1-2; v_call: TRBV2; cdr3_nt: TGTGCCAGCAGTGATCCAGGGATGAGGGGCTACACCTTC; cdr3_aa: CASSDPGMRGYTF
d_call: .; clone_size: once; j_call: TRBJ1-5; v_call: TRBV19; cdr3_nt: TGTGCCAGTAGTATGATCGGGGAGCCCCAGCATTTT; cdr3_aa: CASSMIGEPQHF
d_call: TRBD2; clone_size: .; j_call: TRBJ2-2; v_call: TRBV4-3; cdr3_nt: TGCGCCAGCAGCCAAGATCCCCCACTAGCGGGGTTTTGGTCCGGGGAGCTGTTTTTT; cdr3_aa: CASSQDPPLAGFWSGELFF
d_call: .; clone_size: .; j_call: TRBJ1-2; v_call: TRBV9; cdr3_nt: TGTGCCAGCAGCGCTCGAAGGGCGGGAAACCTCGGGGGCTACACCTTC; cdr3_aa: CASSARRAGNLGGYTF
d_call: .; clone_size: .; j_call: TRBJ1-4; v_call: TRBV15; cdr3_nt: TGTGCCACCAGCAGAGATCAGGGATACTATGAAAAACTGTTTTTT; cdr3_aa: CATSRDQGYYEKLFF
d_call: TRBD1; clone_size: .; j_call: TRBJ1-3; v_call: TRBV24-1; cdr3_nt: TGTGCCACCAGTGACCCTCAGGGGGGCGAAAACACCATATATTTT; cdr3_aa: CATSDPQGGENTIYF
d_call: .; clone_size: .; j_call: TRBJ1-4; v_call: TRBV7-2; cdr3_nt: TGTGCCAGCAGCGGGGGGGCAGGGGAAAAACTGTTTTTT; cdr3_aa: CASSGGAGEKLFF
d_call: TRBD1; clone_size: .; j_call: TRBJ2-3; v_call: TRBV13; cdr3_nt: TGTGCCAGCACGGGACAGGGACGCACAGATACGCAGTATTTT; cdr3_aa: CASTGQGRTDTQYF
d_call: .; clone_size: .; j_call: TRBJ1-5; v_call: TRBV6-1; cdr3_nt: TGTGCCAGCAGTGAAATAGGGGCGGTGGGTCAGCCCCAGCATTTT; cdr3_aa: CASSEIGAVGQPQHF
d_call: .; clone_size: .; j_call: TRBJ2-7; v_call: TRBV7-8; cdr3_nt: TGTGCCAGCAGCTTAGCAGGGGAACGTATGGACGAGCAGTACTTC; cdr3_aa: CASSLAGERMDEQYF
d_call: .; clone_size: .; j_call: TRBJ2-7; v_call: TRBV5-4; cdr3_nt: TGTGCCAGCAGCTTCGGGACATCCTTGCAGTACTTC; cdr3_aa: CASSFGTSLQYF
d_call: TRBD2; clone_size: .; j_call: TRBJ2-4; v_call: TRBV11-2; cdr3_nt: TGTGCCAGCAGCCTGACTAGCGGGGGGGGGAACATTCAGTACTTC; cdr3_aa: CASSLTSGGGNIQYF
d_call: .; clone_size: .; j_call: TRBJ1-1; v_call: TRBV15; cdr3_nt: TGTGCCACCAGCAGAGCTGCCGGGTCCTTGAACACTGAAGCTTTCTTT; cdr3_aa: CATSRAAGSLNTEAFF
d_call: .; clone_size: .; j_call: TRBJ1-1; v_call: TRBV2; cdr3_nt: TGTGCCAGCAGTGTGTGGCACGCTGAAGCTTTCTTT; cdr3_aa: CASSVWHAEAFF
d_call: TRBD1; clone_size: few; j_call: TRBJ1-6; v_call: TRBV19; cdr3_nt: TGTGCCAGTGGGGACAGGGGGAATTCACCCCTCCACTTT; cdr3_aa: CASGDRGNSPLHF
d_call: .; clone_size: .; j_call: TRBJ1-1; v_call: TRBV2; cdr3_nt: TGTGCCAGCAGTCGGACAGCCGAAGCTTTCTTT; cdr3_aa: CASSRTAEAFF
d_call: TRBD1; clone_size: .; j_call: TRBJ2-7; v_call: TRBV2; cdr3_nt: TGTGCCAGCAGTACGGACAGGGGGACCTACGAGCAGTACTTC; cdr3_aa: CASSTDRGTYEQYF
d_call: .; clone_size: .; j_call: TRBJ2-1; v_call: TRBV7-9; cdr3_nt: TGTGCCAGCAGCTTAGGACTAGGAGATGGTGAGCAGTTCTTC; cdr3_aa: CASSLGLGDGEQFF
d_call: TRBD1; clone_size: .; j_call: TRBJ1-1; v_call: TRBV6-1; cdr3_nt: TGTGCCAGCAGTGGGGTACAGGGGGCCCCGAACACTGAAGCTTTCTTT; cdr3_aa: CASSGVQGAPNTEAFF
d_call: TRBD1; clone_size: .; j_call: TRBJ2-2; v_call: TRBV3-1/TRBV3-2; cdr3_nt: TGTGCCAGCAGCGTGGGGACAGTGAACACCGGGGAGCTGTTTTTT; cdr3_aa: CASSVGTVNTGELFF
d_call: TRBD1; clone_size: .; j_call: TRBJ2-2; v_call: TRBV19; cdr3_nt: TGTGCCAGTAGAAGTCAGGGGGTAATTACCGGGGAGCTGTTTTTT; cdr3_aa: CASRSQGVITGELFF
d_call: TRBD1; clone_size: .; j_call: TRBJ1-5; v_call: TRBV5-1; cdr3_nt: TGCGCCAGCAGCTTGGGACAGGGGGGACAGCCCCAGCATTTT; cdr3_aa: CASSLGQGGQPQHF
d_call: .; clone_size: .; j_call: TRBJ1-4; v_call: TRBV3-1/TRBV3-2; cdr3_nt: TGTGCCAGCAGCCAGCGGGGAGGACATGAAAAACTGTTTTTT; cdr3_aa: CASSQRGGHEKLFF
d_call: TRBD1; clone_size: .; j_call: TRBJ1-1; v_call: TRBV7-9; cdr3_nt: TGTGCCAGCACCCCGGACAGGGCTTATACTGAAGCTTTCTTT; cdr3_aa: CASTPDRAYTEAFF
d_call: .; clone_size: .; j_call: TRBJ1-2; v_call: TRBV28; cdr3_nt: TGTGCCAGCAACCTTCTCGGGTATGGCTACACCTTC; cdr3_aa: CASNLLGYGYTF
d_call: .; clone_size: .; j_call: TRBJ1-1; v_call: TRBV4-3; cdr3_nt: TGCGCCAGCAGAGGGAGGATGAACACTGAAGCTTTCTTT; cdr3_aa: CASRGRMNTEAFF
d_call: TRBD1; clone_size: .; j_call: TRBJ1-3; v_call: TRBV6-4; cdr3_nt: TGTGCCAGCGGAAAGGACAGGGTTGGGGGAAACACCATATATTTT; cdr3_aa: CASGKDRVGGNTIYF
d_call: .; clone_size: .; j_call: TRBJ1-1; v_call: TRBV5-4; cdr3_nt: TGTGCCAGCAGCCCGAGGGGGGGCAACACTGAAGCTTTCTTT; cdr3_aa: CASSPRGGNTEAFF
d_call: .; clone_size: few; j_call: TRBJ1-1; v_call: TRBV30; cdr3_nt: TGTGCCTGGAGTCCGACACGGGAAGCTTTCTTT; cdr3_aa: CAWSPTREAFF
d_call: .; clone_size: .; j_call: TRBJ1-6; v_call: TRBV12-5; cdr3_nt: TGTGCTAGTGGTTTGGGGATGACAAATTCACCCCTCCACTTT; cdr3_aa: CASGLGMTNSPLHF
d_call: TRBD2; clone_size: .; j_call: TRBJ2-3; v_call: TRBV30; cdr3_nt: TGTGCCTGGAGGCCGGGGGGGGGCGCGACAGATACGCAGTATTTT; cdr3_aa: CAWRPGGGATDTQYF
d_call: TRBD1; clone_size: .; j_call: TRBJ1-1; v_call: TRBV5-1; cdr3_nt: TGCGCCAGCAGACTCATGACAGGGGCGACTGAAGCTTTCTTT; cdr3_aa: CASRLMTGATEAFF
d_call: TRBD1; clone_size: .; j_call: TRBJ1-2; v_call: TRBV12-5; cdr3_nt: TGTGCTAGTGGTTTGGACAGGGGGATTGGCTATGGCTACACCTTC; cdr3_aa: CASGLDRGIGYGYTF